This section outlines one T cell receptor (beta chain) sequence together with its context. Its antigen is not known. The PCR used 60 Vbeta and 13 Jbeta primers. Assay used: immunoSEQ multiplex PCR; TCRdb lists only in-frame clones, some missing. In the table there are 200,000 or so clones, 70% to 85% of which are singletons. This specimen comes from a study of cytomegalovirus exposure and HLA in healthy donors. Study observations and caveats: Per a later analysis, HLA-associated TCR beta chains showed more clonal expansion than other, equally common TCR beta chains.

Unrecorded immune exposure was likely among donors, who were nominally healthy when sampled. CDR3 size: 16 residues. V was trimmed by 0 bases and J by 5 bases, leaving 16 bases between them. Per germline, CDR1 MGHRA and CDR2 YSYEKL. This TCR was recovered from a girl aged 2-10 years in good health and CMV-seronegative. The source material was PBMCs. The rearrangement joins TRBV4-1 to TRBJ2-5; D might be TRBD2 (5 bases). The CDR3 region has the DNA TGCGCCAGCAGCCAAGATCCCCCCCTAGCTTTTGAGACCCAGTACTTC. Amino acids: CASSQDPPLAFETQYF.